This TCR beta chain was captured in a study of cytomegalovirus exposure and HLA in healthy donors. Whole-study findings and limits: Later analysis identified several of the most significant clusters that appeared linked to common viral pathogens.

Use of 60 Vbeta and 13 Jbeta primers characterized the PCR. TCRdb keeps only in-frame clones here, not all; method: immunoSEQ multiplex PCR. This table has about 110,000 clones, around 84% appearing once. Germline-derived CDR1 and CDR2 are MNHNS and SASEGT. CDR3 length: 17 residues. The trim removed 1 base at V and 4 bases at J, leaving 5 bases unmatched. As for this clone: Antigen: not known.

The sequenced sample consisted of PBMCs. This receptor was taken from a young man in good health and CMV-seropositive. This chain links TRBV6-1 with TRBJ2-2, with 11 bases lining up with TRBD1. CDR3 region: CASSEGGQGGITGELFF. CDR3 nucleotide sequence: TGTGCCAGCAGTGAAGGGGGACAGGGGGGGATCACCGGGGAGCTGTTTTTT.